This paragraph reports one T cell receptor (beta chain). The antigen is undetermined. Measured with immunoSEQ multiplex PCR; TCRdb has only the in-frame clones, and not every one. The sample has more than 300,000 clones; 70% to 90% are singletons. This sample is drawn from a study of Ad26.COV2.S vaccination and SARS-CoV-2 variants. Study-wide findings and caveats: Vaccinees showed greater spike-specific TCR breadth than placebo recipients.

Treatment meaning: 15 to 20 received Ad26.COV2.S at low or high dose, single or two shots; roughly five received placebo; per-sample allocation not given. It was on day 63 after the first vaccine or placebo injection that samples were taken. Sequencing was performed on peripheral blood, taken in a trial of Ad26.COV2.S vaccine versus placebo. This TCR came from a person aged 18-60 years who received the Ad26.COV2.S COVID-19 vaccine or a placebo.

CDR3 nucleotides: TGTGCCAGCAGCCACAGGGAGAGTAATGAAAAACTGTTTTTT. It encodes CASSHRESNEKLFF. This sequence joins TRBV7-9 and TRBJ1-4; D is perhaps TRBD1 (6 bases). From germline, CDR1 is SEHNR and CDR2 FQNEAQ (reference sequence). The CDR3 runs to 14 residues. V lost 5 bases to trimming and J lost 4 bases, with 11 bases between them.